This entry concerns a single T cell receptor (beta chain). This clonotype was observed many times. Its binding antigen is unknown. No base quality information exists; no much larger clone differs at one position. Libraries were made using 5' RACE. Sequencing was performed on an Illumina HiSeq 2000. A universal primer binding site was introduced by template switching, and a unique molecular identifier was present in the final cDNA, enabling accurate counting of TCR cDNA molecules. Specific primers in the conserved constant-segment region were used to synthesize first-strand cDNA for TCR alpha and beta chains. Each cDNA library was double barcoded, with a SMART-Mk sample barcode plus Illumina barcodes, to control for contamination. TruSeq adapter sequences and Illumina sample barcodes were added in two successive PCR steps. TCR alpha and beta cDNA libraries were sequenced on the Illumina HiSeq platform with custom primers. The study's processing was this. Unique molecular identifiers were extracted from raw reads with MiGEC, and CDR3 positions were determined with MiXCR. Recombination models were inferred per individual with the repgenHMM and IGoR tools using an EM algorithm. The analysis of shared clonotypes was done with the tcR package in R, with sharing normalized by the product of cloneset sizes. Out-of-frame nonproductive sequences were analyzed to study raw recombination free of thymic and clonal selection effects. The raw public data were reprocessed by TCRdb itself: fastp quality trimming at Q25, MiXCR clonotype calling, in-frame beta chains only. Identical CDR3 protein sequences are pooled into one entry, listed with their most common genes and DNA. The V and J calls were determined by TCRdb, not by the authors. Present in this sample are fewer than 800,000 distinct CDR3 sequences, about 7.1% of which were seen just once. The biggest ten clones account for 1.6% of the sample.

The source of the sample is a study of identical twins (dated by TCRdb to 2016 to 2017). Notes on the research overall: TCR alpha and beta repertoires from monozygotic twins, unrelated adults of various ages and cord blood were deep-sequenced to test whether fetal clonotypes persist. To rule out contamination, replicate twin experiments were performed at different times with different library preparation protocols. Results and caveats for the whole study, not just this receptor: Invariant T cells such as MAIT and iNKT could partly confound zero-insertion analyses, although diverse VJ usage argued against such confounding for most clonotypes. Because the same donors could not be followed over many years, conclusions were based on cross-sectional statistical analysis. Fewer insertions were carried by abundant cord blood beta clonotypes; a weaker similar trend was observed in young adult naive repertoires, while no such trend was observed in memory repertoires. Compared with coincidental sharing between unrelated individuals, out-of-frame TCR alpha sequences shared between twins showed an excess of sequences with low generation probability. Out-of-frame TCR alpha sharing in monozygotic twins was systematically underestimated by recombination models, whereas sharing between unrelated individuals was in agreement with the recombination models. In beta out-of-frame sequences, excess twin sharing was weaker, because having fewer shared sequences lowered the signal-to-noise ratio.

Every donor was a healthy Caucasian. The twin cohort comprised three pairs of female monozygotic twins, all aged about 18 to 29 years. RNA for TCR libraries was isolated from peripheral blood mononuclear cells. Including cysteine and phenylalanine, the CDR3 has 12 amino acids. Just CDR3 DNA is preserved here, 36 bases in frame from base 1. The V end loses 5 bases and the J end loses 5 bases, and a stretch of 10 bases separates them. CDR1 is given as SGHRS and CDR2 as YFSETQ, both from the germline V gene. The same data also went into a second study, on yellow fever vaccine responses in identical twins. The second paper further reports: According to the authors, in identical twins the way T cells responded to vaccination appeared partly convergent and partly personalized. In the study, vaccine-responding T cell clones were precisely tracked in identical twins.

The source material was PBMCs. The TCR originated in a woman in her late teens or twenties in good health. This chain is built from TRBV5-1 and TRBJ1-1, with no confidently assigned D gene. This receptor has the CDR3 CASSKGGTEAFF. Read as DNA, the sequence is TGCGCCAGCAGTAAAGGTGGGACTGAAGCTTTCTTT. Supplemented by the reference TRBV5-1 and TRBJ1-1 proteins around the CDR3, the complete variable domain is KAGVTQTPRYLIKTRGQQVTLSCSPISGHRSVSWYQQTPGQGLQFLFEYFSETQRNKGNFPGRFSGRQFSNSRSEMNVSTLELGDSALYLCASSKGGTEAFFGQGTRLTVV.